What follows describes a single T cell receptor (beta chain). As yet, its antigen is unknown. A library of TCRbeta sequences, prepared with unique molecular identifiers, was generated. TCRdb re-called the PCR reads through MiXCR, storing one row per CDR3 protein. The sample carries fewer than 750,000 distinct CDR3 sequences, 23% recorded once. Germline assignment: CDR1 PRHDT and CDR2 FYEKMQ (reference sequence). The CDR3 runs 16 residues. Trimming removed 3 bases at V and 0 bases at J, with 11 bases between. The sample is drawn from a study of T-cell reconstitution after alpha-beta-depleted transplantation in children. General study results and limits: Several patients had high TCRbeta diversity at day 60; it came from surviving recipient T cells and thymic progenitors. It was reported that alpha-beta T cells came from several hundred expanded graft clones (about two months after transplant).

V gene TRBV13 combines with J gene TRBJ2-2; D gene unclear. The sequencing here drew on PBMCs, mostly from graft donor cells, taken 360 days after TCRalphabeta/CD19-depleted stem cell transplant. The source of this sequence is a boy under three years old who had a stem cell transplant for acute myeloid leukemia, so the T cells may come from the graft donor. The DNA of the CDR3 is TGTGCCAGCAGCTTCTCACAACTACCGAACACCGGGGAGCTGTTTTTT. Translating it yields CASSFSQLPNTGELFF. Filled out from reference TRBV13 and TRBJ2-2, the complete variable domain reads AAGVIQSPRHLIKEKRETATLKCYPIPRHDTVYWYQQGPGQDPQFLISFYEKMQSDKGSIPDRFSAQQFSDYHSELNMSSLELGDSALYFCASSFSQLPNTGELFFGEGSRLTVL.